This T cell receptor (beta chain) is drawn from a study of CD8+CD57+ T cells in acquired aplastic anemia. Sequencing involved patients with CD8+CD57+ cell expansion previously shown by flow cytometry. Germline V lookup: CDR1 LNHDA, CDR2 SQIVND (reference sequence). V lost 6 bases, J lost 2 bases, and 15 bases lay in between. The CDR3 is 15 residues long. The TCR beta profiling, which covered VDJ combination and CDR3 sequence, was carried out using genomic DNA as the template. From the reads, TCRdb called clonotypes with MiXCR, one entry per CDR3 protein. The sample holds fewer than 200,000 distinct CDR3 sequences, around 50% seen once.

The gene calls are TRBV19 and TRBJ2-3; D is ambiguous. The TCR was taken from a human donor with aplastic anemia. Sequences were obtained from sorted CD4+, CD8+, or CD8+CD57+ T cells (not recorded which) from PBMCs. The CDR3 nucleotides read TGTGCCAGTAGCCAGCAGTGGGCACACACAGATACGCAGTATTTT. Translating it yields CASSQQWAHTDTQYF.